Many counts were recorded for the clone carrying this T cell receptor beta chain. The target antigen is unknown. A single record per CDR3 protein comes from TCRdb applying MiXCR to the reads. The sample has under 150,000 distinct CDR3 sequences; 8.8% are singletons. The data were obtained in a study of T cell repertoires in cytomegalovirus infection. Overall study: CMV infection together with matching HLA type was indicated by public TCR beta signatures.

Study-wide results and limits: Pooled public TCR beta family frequency picked out CMV carriers with the relevant HLA.

Source material: PBMCs. This sequence was found in a human donor in good health (CMV status not recorded). Some clones in this sample may be carry-over from other donors' samples.

The DNA of the CDR3 is TGCAGCGCCACGGAGACCAAAAACATTCAGTACTTC. It specifies CSATETKNIQYF. V usage is TRBV29-1 and J usage is TRBJ2-4, with D hard to call. The CDR3 runs to 12 residues. The ends were cut back, 7 bases at V and 2 bases at J, with 9 bases in the middle. Germline V lookup: CDR1 SQVTM, CDR2 ANQGSEA.